Sequencing of this T cell receptor (beta chain) was carried out in a study of T cells expressing NK-cell markers (dated by TCRdb to about 2020). For the study in its entirety: TCR beta-chain repertoires were profiled in sorted CD3+CD56+NKG2C+, CD3+CD56+NKG2C- and CD3+CD56-NKG2C+ T-cell subsets from several donors. All eight donors whose samples were sequenced were randomly selected healthy volunteers, three of them men and five women. Among the eight sequenced donors, seven were HCMV-seropositive and one was HCMV-seronegative. Illumina HiSeq 2000/2500, MiSeq or NextSeq was used to sequence libraries as 2 x 150 bp reads.

The CDR3 contains 18 residues, cysteine and phenylalanine counted. DNA for this receptor is not on file. CDR1 and CDR2, looked up from the germline V gene (reference sequence), are SGHKS and YYEKEE. This sample was sequenced with an Illumina HiSeq 2000. TCR beta cDNA libraries were made by 5'RACE template switching that added a universal primer site and unique molecular identifiers. cDNA synthesis was primed from the TCR beta constant segment and was followed by two successive PCR amplification steps. As for the original processing: MIGEC handled demultiplexing of the reads and grouping by UMI, while MiTCR was used to assemble and quantify clonotypes. To exclude erroneous sequences, only TCR cDNA sequences supported by at least two reads were retained. The tcR package was used for downstream repertoire analysis, and clonotypes were matched between fractions using CDR3 nucleotide sequence together with V segment. VDJmatch was used to annotate antigen specificity against VDJdb, with one amino acid substitution in CDR3 permitted. Reads reprocessed by TCRdb are summarized as one entry per CDR3 protein sequence, and DNA is absent. These V and J calls originate from TCRdb's pipeline instead of the authors' own analysis. This specimen's table enumerates some 390,000 distinct CDR3 sequences. Of the sample, roughly 10% falls within the top ten clones.

A commercial ELISA kit detecting HCMV-specific IgG in serum was used to determine HCMV serostatus. Peripheral blood mononuclear cells were isolated from blood by Ficoll density gradient centrifugation. Details on this clonotype: It lacks a known antigen.

The full study reports these points: Those dominant clonotypes were again the most abundant among CD3+CD56-NKG2C+ cells in a few donors, at roughly 25-65%. In six donors, the dominant CD3+CD56+NKG2C+ clonotypes ranked among the top 10 CD8+ clonotypes, making up about 1.0-7.5% of CD8+ T cells. It remained unclear whether the expanded NKG2C-expressing T cell clones were specific for HCMV antigens.

This sequence was found in a woman between 45 and 60 years old in good health. Donor details come from another sample of the same person, matched by shared clones. The specimen sequenced was blood T cells: a sorted CD56 or NKG2C T cell subset, CD4+ or CD8+ T cells, or bulk PBMC T cells (not recorded which). The receptor chain draws on TRBV5-5 and TRBJ2-5; the D gene TCRdb calls, TRBD2, cannot be checked with no DNA. CDR3 region: CASSSRTSGRARQETQYF.